The 17 T cell receptor beta chains listed next were all sequenced from one sample in a study of yellow fever vaccine responses in identical twins. TCRdb processed the RT-PCR reads anew with MiXCR; each CDR3 protein has one entry. The sample consists of around 18,000 distinct CDR3 sequences, about 61% of them appearing once. The starting material was T cells from blood (PBMCs), unsorted or a sorted subset (not recorded which), obtained before or after yellow fever vaccination (not recorded which). These receptors were collected from a woman under 30 who received the yellow fever vaccine.

This clonotype has just a few counts. The gene calls are TRBV18 and TRBJ1-1; D is ambiguous. Germline V gives CDR1 KGHSH, CDR2 LQKENI. This CDR3 is built from 13 residues. V lost 4 bases to trimming and J lost 4 bases, with 10 bases between them. CDR3 amino acids: CASSLGASTEAFF. The CDR3 DNA reads as TGTGCCAGCTCACTAGGAGCGAGCACTGAAGCTTTCTTT. The full variable domain, in which reference TRBV18 and TRBJ1-1 provide the parts outside the CDR3, is NAGVMQNPRHLVRRRGQEARLRCSPMKGHSHVYWYRQLPEEGLKFMVYLQKENIIDESGMPKERFSAEFPKEGPSILRIQQVVRGDSAAYFCASSLGASTEAFFGQGTRLTVV.

This rearrangement joins TRBV12-3 or TRBV12-4 to TRBJ1-1; 8 nucleotides agree with TRBD1. The CDR3 contains 13 residues. V gave up 6 bases and J gave up 4 bases; unmatched junction bases: 4. CDR3 nucleotides: TGTGCCAGCAGATCAACAGGGGGCACTGAAGCTTTCTTT. Its protein is CASRSTGGTEAFF.

This chain links TRBV15 with TRBJ2-3; either TRBD1 or TRBD2 may supply D (6 bases each). The germline CDR1 and CDR2 sequences are LNHNV and YYDKDF (reference sequence). The length of the CDR3 is 14 residues. Trimming shortened V by 0 bases and J by 5 bases, and 9 bases separated the two germline ends. CDR3 nucleotide sequence: TGTGCCACCAGCAGAGATGGAGGGGGAGATACGCAGTATTTT. Translated, it gives CATSRDGGGDTQYF.

The V and J genes are TRBV7-6 and TRBJ2-7; D is ambiguous. The V gene lost 3 bases and the J gene lost 2 bases, with 8 bases spanning the gap. CDR1 is SGHVS and CDR2 is FNYEAQ in the germline V gene. The CDR3 covers 13 residues. The CDR3: CASSFTHTYEQYF. Here the CDR3 DNA reads TGTGCCAGCAGCTTCACACATACCTACGAGCAGTACTTC.

This clonotype was counted only a few times. The chain couples TRBV12-3 or TRBV12-4 to TRBJ1-1; D is ambiguous. CDR3 length: 12 residues. V lost 10 bases, J lost 2 bases, and 11 bases lay in between. CDR3 in DNA: TGTGCCAAAAAAGGAGGAAACACTGAAGCTTTCTTT. Encoded protein: CAKKGGNTEAFF.

The CDR3 region has the DNA TGTGCCAGCAGCCAATACCTAGGGCCGGAGCAGTTCTTC. This gives the protein CASSQYLGPEQFF. The chain combines TRBV3-1 with TRBJ2-1; D remains ambiguous. V lost 2 bases and J lost 10, with 12 bases in between. The germline gives CDR1 LGHDT, CDR2 YNNKEL (reference sequence). The CDR3 runs to 13 residues.

This rearrangement joins TRBV7-9 to TRBJ2-3; no firm D call. V lost 5 bases to trimming and J lost 0 bases, with 9 bases between them. The CDR3 is 14 amino acids. The germline CDR1 and CDR2 sequences are SEHNR and FQNEAQ (reference sequence). In DNA form, the CDR3 reads TGTGCCAGCAGCCCCGGATACAGCACAGATACGCAGTATTTT. Amino acids: CASSPGYSTDTQYF.

The chain joins TRBV2 to TRBJ1-5; TRBD1 matches at 9 bases. Per germline, CDR1 SNHLY and CDR2 FYNNEI. The CDR3 is made up of 16 amino acids. The V and J ends lost 5 bases and 9 bases, in that order; junction bases with no gene match: 14. For the CDR3, the DNA is TGTGCCAGCAGTCTCGGCGAGCGACAGGGGGGTCGGCCCCAGCATTTT. Amino acids: CASSLGERQGGRPQHF. Drawing the rest from reference TRBV2 and TRBJ1-5, the complete variable domain is EPEVTQTPSHQVTQMGQEVILRCVPISNHLYFYWYRQILGQKVEFLVSFYNNEISEKSEIFDDQFSVERPDGSNFTLKIRSTKLEDSAMYFCASSLGERQGGRPQHFGDGTRLSIL.

The chain links TRBV7-6 to TRBJ2-7, with 7 bases lining up with TRBD2. Germline V gene lookup returns CDR1 SGHVS and CDR2 FNYEAQ. V trimming: 4 bases; J trimming: 2 bases; junction bases outside the gene matches: 8. CDR3 length: 15 residues. The CDR3 region is CASSSSASGTYEQYF. The CDR3 DNA reads TGTGCCAGCAGCTCGTCGGCTAGCGGCACCTACGAGCAGTACTTC.

This chain links TRBV25-1 with TRBJ1-1; D not resolved. Germline CDR1 is MGHDK and CDR2 is SYGVNS. This CDR3 has 11 residues. Trimming removed 5 bases at V and 11 bases at J, with 12 bases between. The DNA for the CDR3 is TGTGCCAGCAGTAGTGGCGTGGGGGCTTTCTTT. Amino acid sequence: CASSSGVGAFF.

V is TRBV4-1 and J is TRBJ2-3; 9 bases map to TRBD2. J gave up 4 bases and V 3 bases, and 11 bases lay outside the gene matches. The CDR3 consists of 17 residues. Germline V gene sequence: CDR1 MGHRA, CDR2 YSYEKL. CDR3 loop: CASSQQSGTSSADTQYF. DNA of the CDR3: TGCGCCAGCAGCCAGCAATCCGGGACTAGCAGTGCAGATACGCAGTATTTT.

This clonotype was seen a few times. The chain uses TRBV18 and TRBJ1-1, with a possible D match to TRBD1 (6 bases). The CDR3 consists of 12 residues. Germline V lookup: CDR1 KGHSH, CDR2 LQKENI. Trimming removed 4 bases at V and 3 bases at J, with 6 bases between. Here the CDR3 reads CASSRQDTEAFF. DNA of the CDR3: TGTGCCAGCTCACGACAGGACACTGAAGCTTTCTTT. Together with reference TRBV18 and TRBJ1-1, the CDR3 gives the full variable domain: NAGVMQNPRHLVRRRGQEARLRCSPMKGHSHVYWYRQLPEEGLKFMVYLQKENIIDESGMPKERFSAEFPKEGPSILRIQQVVRGDSAAYFCASSRQDTEAFFGQGTRLTVV.

The rearrangement joins TRBV28 to TRBJ2-7, with 8 bases fitting TRBD1. The length of the CDR3 is 15 residues. The trim removed 7 bases at V and 1 base at J, leaving 9 bases unmatched. Germline V gene sequence: CDR1 MDHEN, CDR2 SYDVKM. CDR3: CASTASGTGSYEQYF. The CDR3 DNA sequence: TGTGCCAGCACAGCCTCCGGGACAGGTTCCTACGAGCAGTACTTC.

This rearrangement joins TRBV7-3 to TRBJ2-1; perhaps TRBD2 as D (5 bases). CDR1 is SGHTA, CDR2 FQGTGA, per germline. The CDR3 is made up of 17 amino acids. Trimming left V 0 bases short and J 4 bases short, with 16 bases between. DNA for the CDR3: TGTGCCAGCAGCTTAACCCCAGGACTGGAAACTTACAATGAGCAGTTCTTC. This codes for CASSLTPGLETYNEQFF.

The rearrangement joins TRBV11-2 to TRBJ1-2, with TRBD1 identical over 10 bases. Trimming removed 3 bases from V and 11 bases from J; junction bases left unmatched: 3. The CDR3 sequence is 12 residues long. Germline V lookup: CDR1 SGHAT, CDR2 FQNNGV. The CDR3 sequence: CASSFDRGLYTF. CDR3 nucleotides: TGTGCCAGCAGCTTCGACAGGGGGCTTTACACCTTC.

V is TRBV29-1 and J is TRBJ2-7, with TRBD2 matching over 10 bases. The CDR3 runs to 13 residues. Germline CDR1 and CDR2: SQVTM and ANQGSEA. V shed 5 bases and J 3 bases; nucleotides not matched to a gene: 4. Written as DNA, the CDR3 is TGCAGCGTTCAGGCTAGCGGGAGCTACGAGCAGTACTTC. Residues: CSVQASGSYEQYF.

The chain couples TRBV15 to TRBJ2-7; possibly TRBD1 for D (6 bases). This CDR3 has 14 residues. Trimming pared 3 bases from V and 4 bases from J, leaving 13 bases between. CDR1 and CDR2 (germline): LNHNV, YYDKDF (reference sequence). CDR3 sequence (DNA): TGTGCCACCAGCAGTCCGGGACAAAAGTACGAGCAGTACTTC. It encodes CATSSPGQKYEQYF.